These T cell receptor beta chains were read from a single sample in a study of OX40 agonist ivuxolimab in advanced cancers. The assay was immunoSEQ multiplex PCR, and TCRdb's table has in-frame clones only and misses some. The sample holds around 70,000 clones, roughly nine tenths seen once. The material sequenced was CD4+ or CD8+ T cells sorted from blood, taken in a trial of the OX40 agonist ivuxolimab. The receptor source for this set is an adult with an advanced solid tumor such as melanoma, head and neck, liver or kidney cancer. The CDR3 runs from the conserved cysteine through the conserved F or W. The D gene is left open where the match is weak. Where a row states a size, it is once, few, many or the class of an expanded clone; other rows omit it.

>TRBV2|TRBJ1-5|.|.
CASSVYGGNQPQHF
TGTGCCAGCAGTGTATATGGGGGGAATCAGCCCCAGCATTTT
>TRBV5-4|TRBJ2-7|TRBD1|.
CASSLQGALSYEQYF
TGTGCCAGCAGCCTCCAGGGGGCCCTCTCCTACGAGCAGTACTTC
>TRBV19|TRBJ2-1|TRBD2|.
CASISRGGGNEQFF
TGTGCCAGTATTTCCCGGGGGGGCGGAAATGAGCAGTTCTTC
>TRBV13|TRBJ2-2|.|.
CASSLVYTGELFF
TGTGCCAGCAGCTTAGTCTACACCGGGGAGCTGTTTTTT
>TRBV15|TRBJ2-2|TRBD2|.
CATSRDQRGVPGELFF
TGTGCCACCAGCAGAGACCAGCGGGGGGTTCCCGGGGAGCTGTTTTTT
>TRBV28|TRBJ2-7|TRBD1|.
CASSGDRLSYEQYF
TGTGCCAGCAGTGGGGACAGGCTCTCCTACGAGCAGTACTTC
>TRBV12-1|TRBJ2-1|.|.
CASSFVLAAGGSYNEQFF
TGTGCCAGCAGCTTTGTCCTAGCTGCTGGGGGCTCCTACAATGAGCAGTTCTTC
>TRBV9|TRBJ1-4|.|.
CASRGGARDEKLFF
TGTGCCAGCAGGGGCGGAGCGCGGGACGAAAAACTGTTTTTT
>TRBV27|TRBJ2-7|.|few
CASSGRPYEQYF
TGTGCCAGCAGTGGACGGCCCTACGAGCAGTACTTC
>TRBV5-6|TRBJ1-2|.|few
CASSSGEPYGYTF
TGTGCCAGCAGCTCGGGGGAACCTTATGGCTACACCTTC
>TRBV2|TRBJ1-3|.|few
CASSAFGTGNTIYF
TGTGCCAGCAGTGCCTTCGGGACTGGAAACACCATATATTTT
>TRBV4-1|TRBJ2-3|TRBD1|.
CASSPGQGSDTQYF
TGCGCCAGCAGCCCGGGACAGGGATCAGATACGCAGTATTTT
>TRBV27|TRBJ1-1|.|.
CASSPAVHTEAFF
TGTGCCAGCAGTCCAGCGGTACACACTGAAGCTTTCTTT
>TRBV5-1|TRBJ2-7|.|.
CASSSLTATYEQYF
TGCGCCAGCAGCTCTCTGACAGCGACCTACGAGCAGTACTTC
>TRBV2|TRBJ2-2|TRBD1|once
CASTRYGTGGVTGELFF
TGTGCCAGCACCCGGTATGGGACAGGGGGCGTTACCGGGGAGCTGTTTTTT